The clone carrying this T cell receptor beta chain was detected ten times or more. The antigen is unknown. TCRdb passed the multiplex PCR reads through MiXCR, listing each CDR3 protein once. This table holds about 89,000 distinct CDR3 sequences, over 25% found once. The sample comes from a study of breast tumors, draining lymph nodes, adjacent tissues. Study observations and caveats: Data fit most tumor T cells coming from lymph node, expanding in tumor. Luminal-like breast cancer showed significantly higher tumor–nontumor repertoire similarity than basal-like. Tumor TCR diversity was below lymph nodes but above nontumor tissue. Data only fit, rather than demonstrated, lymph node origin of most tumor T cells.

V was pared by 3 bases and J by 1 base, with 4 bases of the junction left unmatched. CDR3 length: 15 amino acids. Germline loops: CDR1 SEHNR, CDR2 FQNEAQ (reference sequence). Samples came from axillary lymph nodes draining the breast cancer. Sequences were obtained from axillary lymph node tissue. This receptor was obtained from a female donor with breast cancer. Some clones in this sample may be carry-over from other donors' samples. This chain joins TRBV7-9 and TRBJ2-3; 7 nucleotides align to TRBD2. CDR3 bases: TGTGCCAGCAGCTTCCCCACTAGCGGCACAGATACGCAGTATTTT. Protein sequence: CASSFPTSGTDTQYF.